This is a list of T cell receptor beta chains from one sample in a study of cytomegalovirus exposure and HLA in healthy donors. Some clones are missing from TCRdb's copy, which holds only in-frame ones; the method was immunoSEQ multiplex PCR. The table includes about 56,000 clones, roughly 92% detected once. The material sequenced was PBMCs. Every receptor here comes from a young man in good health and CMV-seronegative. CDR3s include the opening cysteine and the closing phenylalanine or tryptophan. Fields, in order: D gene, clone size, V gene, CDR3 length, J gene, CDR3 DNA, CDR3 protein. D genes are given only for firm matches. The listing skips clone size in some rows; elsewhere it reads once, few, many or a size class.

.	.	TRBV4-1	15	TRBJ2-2	TGCGCCAGCAGCCCCACAGGGTCCAACACCGGGGAGCTGTTTTTT	CASSPTGSNTGELFF
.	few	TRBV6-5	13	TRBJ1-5	TGTGCCAGCAGCCGGGGTCGGAATCAGCCCCAGCATTTT	CASSRGRNQPQHF
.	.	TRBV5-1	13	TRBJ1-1	TGCGCCAGCAGCTCGGGAATGAACACTGAAGCTTTCTTT	CASSSGMNTEAFF
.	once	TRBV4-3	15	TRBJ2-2	TGCGCCAGCAGCCAAGAAACGACAGCCACCGGGGAGCTGTTTTTT	CASSQETTATGELFF
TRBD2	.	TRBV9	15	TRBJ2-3	TGTGCCAGCAGCTCCATGGGACTAGCGGCGAATACGCAGTATTTT	CASSSMGLAANTQYF
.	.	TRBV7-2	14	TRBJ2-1	TGTGCCAGCAAACGACTGTTCGCGGGGAATGAGCAGTTCTTC	CASKRLFAGNEQFF
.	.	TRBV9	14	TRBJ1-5	TGTGCCAGCAGCGTTGACTTCGGCAATCAGCCCCAGCATTTT	CASSVDFGNQPQHF
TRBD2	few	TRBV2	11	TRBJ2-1	TGTGCCAGCAGTGGACTAGCGGAGCAGTTCTTC	CASSGLAEQFF
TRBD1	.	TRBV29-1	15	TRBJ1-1	TGCAGCGTGGACCGGACAGGCGGTTTGAACACTGAAGCTTTCTTT	CSVDRTGGLNTEAFF
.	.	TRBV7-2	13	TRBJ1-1	TGTGCCAGCAGCTTAATTTTCCGGGGTGAAGCTTTCTTT	CASSLIFRGEAFF
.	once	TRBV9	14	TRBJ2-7	TGTGCCAGCAGCCGGATGGACAGTTCCTACGAGCAGTACTTC	CASSRMDSSYEQYF
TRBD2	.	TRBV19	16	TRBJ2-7	TGTGCCAGTAGTATTTCTTATCCTAGCGGCTCCTACGAGCAGTACTTC	CASSISYPSGSYEQYF
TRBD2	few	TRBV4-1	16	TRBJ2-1	TGCGCCAGCAGCCAGACAAGGGTAGCGGGAGGACGAGCAGAGTTCTTC	CASSQTRVAGGRAEFF
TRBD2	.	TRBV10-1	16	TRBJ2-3	TGCGCCAGCAGTGAGTCTAAGACTAGCGGCACAGATACGCAGTATTTT	CASSESKTSGTDTQYF
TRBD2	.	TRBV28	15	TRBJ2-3	TGTGCCAGCCTCATAGCGGGAGGGCCCGTGGATACGCAGTATTTT	CASLIAGGPVDTQYF
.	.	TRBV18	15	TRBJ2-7	TGTGCCAGCTCACCGCGGGAAGCAGGTGTAAACGAGCAGTACTTC	CASSPREAGVNEQYF
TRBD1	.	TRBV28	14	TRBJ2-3	TGTGCCAGCAGTTTCTCAGGGGGCAGAGATACGCAGTATTTT	CASSFSGGRDTQYF
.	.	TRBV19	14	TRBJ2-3	TGTGCCAGTAGTATAGGGACAAGCACAGATACGCAGTATTTT	CASSIGTSTDTQYF
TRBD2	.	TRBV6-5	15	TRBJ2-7	TGTGCCAGCAGTTACATAGGACTAGCGGACTACGAGCAGTACTTC	CASSYIGLADYEQYF
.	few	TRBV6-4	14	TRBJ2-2	TGTGCCAGCAGTTTAAGTCCGGGCACCGGGGAGCTGTTTTTT	CASSLSPGTGELFF
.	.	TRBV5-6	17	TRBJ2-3	TGTGCCAGCAGCGGGGGCCATCGTCAACTACTCACAGATACGCAGTATTTT	CASSGGHRQLLTDTQYF
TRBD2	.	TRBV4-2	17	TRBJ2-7	TGTGCCAGCAGCCAAGAACCCCAGGGACTACCAAACTACGAGCAGTACTTC	CASSQEPQGLPNYEQYF
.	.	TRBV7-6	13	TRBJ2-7	TGTGCCAGCAGCCGCGGACCGTCCGGAGGGCAGTACTTC	CASSRGPSGGQYF
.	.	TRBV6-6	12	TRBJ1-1	TGTGCCAGCAGACCTACCGGCACTGAAGCTTTCTTT	CASRPTGTEAFF
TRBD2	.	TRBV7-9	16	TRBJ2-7	TGTGCCAGCAGCTTAGCGGGTGTGACTAGCGGCTACGAGCAGTACTTC	CASSLAGVTSGYEQYF
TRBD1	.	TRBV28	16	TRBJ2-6	TGTGCCAGCAGTCCAGGACAGGTCTCTGGGGCCAACGTCCTGACTTTC	CASSPGQVSGANVLTF
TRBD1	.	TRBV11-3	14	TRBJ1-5	TGTGCCAGCAGCTACAATGGGACAGTGGGCCCCCAGCATTTT	CASSYNGTVGPQHF
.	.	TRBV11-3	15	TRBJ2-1	TGTGCCAGCAGCCAGGACTCCTTACCCTACAATGAGCAGTTCTTC	CASSQDSLPYNEQFF
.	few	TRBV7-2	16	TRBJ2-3	TGTGCCAGCAGCTTAGGCGGGACCAAATACACAGATACGCAGTATTTT	CASSLGGTKYTDTQYF
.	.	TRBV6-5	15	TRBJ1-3	TGTGCCAGCAGTTACAGGGGCAACCCTGGAAACACCATATATTTT	CASSYRGNPGNTIYF
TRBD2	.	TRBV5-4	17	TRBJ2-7	TGTGCCAGCAGCCCGGGGGTGGCGGCTAGCGGGACCTACGAGCAGTACTTC	CASSPGVAASGTYEQYF
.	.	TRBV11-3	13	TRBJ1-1	TGTGCCAGCAGCTTCAGCGACGGCACTGAAGCTTTCTTT	CASSFSDGTEAFF
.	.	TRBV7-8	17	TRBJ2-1	TGTGCCAGCAGCTCCGCCGGCGGGCCGATCTCCTACAATGAGCAGTTCTTC	CASSSAGGPISYNEQFF
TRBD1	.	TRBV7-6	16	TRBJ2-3	TGTGCCAGCAGCTCGCACAGGGGGCAAAGCACAGATACGCAGTATTTT	CASSSHRGQSTDTQYF
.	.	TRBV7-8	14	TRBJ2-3	TGTGCCAGCAGCCCCGCGGACATACTTTATACGCAGTATTTT	CASSPADILYTQYF
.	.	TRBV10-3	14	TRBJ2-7	TGTGCCATCAGTGGAAGGGGTGACTCCTACGAGCAGTACTTC	CAISGRGDSYEQYF
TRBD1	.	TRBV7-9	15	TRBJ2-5	TGTGCCAGCAGCCCAGGGGACAGCCTACAAGAGACCCAGTACTTC	CASSPGDSLQETQYF
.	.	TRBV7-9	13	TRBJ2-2	TGTGCCAGCAGCTTATCGGGAACCGGGGAGCTGTTTTTT	CASSLSGTGELFF
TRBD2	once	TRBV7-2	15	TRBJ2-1	TGTGCCAGCAGCCAGCCGGGACTAGCTCTTGATGAGCAGTTCTTC	CASSQPGLALDEQFF